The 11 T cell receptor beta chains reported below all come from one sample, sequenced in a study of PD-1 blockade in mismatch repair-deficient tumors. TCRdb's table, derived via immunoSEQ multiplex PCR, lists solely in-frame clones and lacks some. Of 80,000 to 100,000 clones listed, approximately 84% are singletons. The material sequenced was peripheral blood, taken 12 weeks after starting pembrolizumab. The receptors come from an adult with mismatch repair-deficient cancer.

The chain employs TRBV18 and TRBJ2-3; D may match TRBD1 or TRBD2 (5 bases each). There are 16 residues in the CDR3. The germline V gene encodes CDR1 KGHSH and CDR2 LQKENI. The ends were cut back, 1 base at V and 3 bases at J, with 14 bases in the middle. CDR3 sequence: CASSPLRGERTDTQYF. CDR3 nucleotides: TGTGCCAGCTCACCACTAAGGGGAGAGAGGACAGATACGCAGTATTTT.

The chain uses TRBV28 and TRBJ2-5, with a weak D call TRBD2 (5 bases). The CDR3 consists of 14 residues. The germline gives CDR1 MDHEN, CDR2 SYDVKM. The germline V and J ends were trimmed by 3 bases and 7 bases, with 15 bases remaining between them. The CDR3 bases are TGTGCCAGCAGTTTGGCAGCGGTTGTCGGGACCCAGTACTTC. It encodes CASSLAAVVGTQYF.

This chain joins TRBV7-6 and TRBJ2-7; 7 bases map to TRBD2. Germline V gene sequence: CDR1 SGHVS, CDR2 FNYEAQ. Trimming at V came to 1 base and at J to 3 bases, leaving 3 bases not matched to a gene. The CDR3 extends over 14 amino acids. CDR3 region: CASSLGGSGYEQYF. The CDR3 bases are TGTGCCAGCAGCTTAGGCGGGAGCGGCTACGAGCAGTACTTC.

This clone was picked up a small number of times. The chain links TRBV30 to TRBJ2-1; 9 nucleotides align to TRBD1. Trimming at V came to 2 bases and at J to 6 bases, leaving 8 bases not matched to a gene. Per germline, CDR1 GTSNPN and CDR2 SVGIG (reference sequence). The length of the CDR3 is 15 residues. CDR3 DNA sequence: TGTGCCTGGAGTACTCCCGGGACAGGGCTCAATGAGCAGTTCTTC. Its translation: CAWSTPGTGLNEQFF.

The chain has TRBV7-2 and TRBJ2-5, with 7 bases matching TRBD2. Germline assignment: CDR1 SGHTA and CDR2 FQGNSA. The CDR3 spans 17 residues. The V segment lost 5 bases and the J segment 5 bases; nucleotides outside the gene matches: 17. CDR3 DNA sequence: TGTGCCAGCAGCCTCCCCAGAGGGGCGGGAGTGTGGGAGACCCAGTACTTC. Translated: CASSLPRGAGVWETQYF.

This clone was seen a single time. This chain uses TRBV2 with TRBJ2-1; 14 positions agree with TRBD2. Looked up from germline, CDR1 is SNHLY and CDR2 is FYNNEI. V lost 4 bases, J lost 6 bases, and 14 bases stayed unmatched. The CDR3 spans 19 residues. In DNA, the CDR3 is TGTGCCAGCAGTGCCCGGACTAGCGGGAGGATCATTGCCTCCAATGAGCAGTTCTTC. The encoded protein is CASSARTSGRIIASNEQFF.

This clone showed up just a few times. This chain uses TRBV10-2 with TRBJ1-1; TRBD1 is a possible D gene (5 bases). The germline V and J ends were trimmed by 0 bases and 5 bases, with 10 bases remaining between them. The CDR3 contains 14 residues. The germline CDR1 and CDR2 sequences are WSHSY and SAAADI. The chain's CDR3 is CASSESGTATEAFF. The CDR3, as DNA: TGCGCCAGCAGTGAGTCCGGGACGGCAACTGAAGCTTTCTTT.

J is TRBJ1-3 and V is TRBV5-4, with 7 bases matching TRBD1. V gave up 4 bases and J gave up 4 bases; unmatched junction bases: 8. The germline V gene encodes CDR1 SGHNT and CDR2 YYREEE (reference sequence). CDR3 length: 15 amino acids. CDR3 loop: CASSADRVAGNTIYF. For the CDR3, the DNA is TGTGCCAGCAGCGCCGACAGGGTGGCCGGAAACACCATATATTTT.

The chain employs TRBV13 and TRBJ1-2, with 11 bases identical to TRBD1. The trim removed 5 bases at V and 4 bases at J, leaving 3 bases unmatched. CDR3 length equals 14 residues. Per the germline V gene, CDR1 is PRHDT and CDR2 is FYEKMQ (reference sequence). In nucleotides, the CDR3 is TGTGCCAGCAGCCCAGGACAGGGGGCCTATGGCTACACCTTC. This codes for CASSPGQGAYGYTF.

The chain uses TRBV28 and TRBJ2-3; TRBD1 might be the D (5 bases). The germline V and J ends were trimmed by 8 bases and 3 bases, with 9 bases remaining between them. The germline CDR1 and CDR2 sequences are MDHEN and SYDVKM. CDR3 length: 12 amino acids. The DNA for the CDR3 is TGTGCCAGCCGTGGGGCAACAGATACGCAGTATTTT. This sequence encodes CASRGATDTQYF.

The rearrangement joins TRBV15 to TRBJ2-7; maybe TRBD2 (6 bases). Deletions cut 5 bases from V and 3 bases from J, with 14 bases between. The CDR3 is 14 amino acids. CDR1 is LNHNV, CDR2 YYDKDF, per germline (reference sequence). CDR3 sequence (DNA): TGTGCCACCAGCCCGCAGTGGGGGGTCTACGAGCAGTACTTC. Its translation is CATSPQWGVYEQYF.